This is a list of T cell receptor beta chains from one sample in a study of blood T cell repertoires in COVID-19. Profiling relied on immunoSEQ multiplex PCR, and the TCRdb table lists in-frame clones only, not all of them. The data contain around 250,000 clones, more than 85% of them seen just once; the ten biggest clones take up approximately 1.5%. The source material was PBMCs or T cells enriched from blood (not recorded which). The receptors here all came from a woman aged 45-65 years who had recovered from COVID-19. Both conserved end residues are part of each CDR3. The D gene is left open where the match is weak. For some rows the clone size is stated as once, few or many, or as a class when expanded; others skip it.

few	TRBV19	TRBJ1-5	NA	13	TGTGCCAGTAGTTTCCCAGGGGATCAGCCCCAGCATTTT	CASSFPGDQPQHF
NA	TRBV5-6	TRBJ1-1	NA	15	TGTGCCAGCAGCTTGGTCGGCAGGGGGAACACTGAAGCTTTCTTT	CASSLVGRGNTEAFF
NA	TRBV15	TRBJ2-7	NA	14	TGTGCCACCAGCAGAGATAGGGGCAGATGGGAGCAGTACTTC	CATSRDRGRWEQYF
NA	TRBV4-1	TRBJ2-6	TRBD1	16	TGCGCCAGCAGCCAACAGGGGACAGCCGGGGCCAACGTCCTGACTTTC	CASSQQGTAGANVLTF
NA	TRBV5-4	TRBJ1-2	NA	13	TGTGCCAGCAGCTTGGACGGGTCCTATGGCTACACCTTC	CASSLDGSYGYTF
once	TRBV13	TRBJ2-7	NA	16	TGTGCCAGCAGCTATGGACGGACAGTCTTGACCTACGAGCAGTACTTC	CASSYGRTVLTYEQYF
NA	TRBV19	TRBJ1-4	TRBD1	15	TGTGCCAGTAGACCCATAGGACAGGGGGTTGAAAAACTGTTTTTT	CASRPIGQGVEKLFF
NA	TRBV28	TRBJ1-1	NA	16	TGTGCCAGCAGTATTGAACGGGGAGGGTGGAACACTGAAGCTTTCTTT	CASSIERGGWNTEAFF
once	TRBV28	TRBJ2-3	TRBD2	16	TGTGCCAGCAGTTTTGGCCCCCGGGGGGGCACAGATACGCAGTATTTT	CASSFGPRGGTDTQYF
NA	TRBV10-3	TRBJ1-4	NA	15	TGTGCCATCAGTGAGTCATCAGGGTTGGATGAAAAACTGTTTTTT	CAISESSGLDEKLFF
NA	TRBV6-6	TRBJ1-2	NA	17	TGTGCCAGCAGTCCCCTCGTCGGTACGGGGGTTAACTATGGCTACACCTTC	CASSPLVGTGVNYGYTF
few	TRBV4-3	TRBJ2-1	NA	14	TGCGCCAGCAGCCGGGAGGCCTTCTACAATGAGCAGTTCTTC	CASSREAFYNEQFF
NA	TRBV5-5	TRBJ1-1	NA	13	TGTGCCAGCAGCTGGGGCAGGAACACTGAAGCTTTCTTT	CASSWGRNTEAFF
NA	TRBV29-1	TRBJ1-1	NA	12	TGCAGCGTTGATATGATCGGCACTGAAGCTTTCTTT	CSVDMIGTEAFF
NA	TRBV18	TRBJ2-5	NA	12	TGTGCCAGCTCACCACCGGGAGGGACCCAGTACTTC	CASSPPGGTQYF
NA	TRBV2	TRBJ2-1	NA	13	TGTGCCAGCAGTGAAGCGGGTAGACTAGAGCAGTTCTTC	CASSEAGRLEQFF
NA	TRBV19	TRBJ1-1	NA	12	TGTGCCAGTAGCACCCTCACAACGGGAGCTTTCTTT	CASSTLTTGAFF
NA	TRBV2	TRBJ2-3	NA	15	TGTGCCAGCAGTCCGAGGACAGGAGGGGGAGATACGCAGTATTTT	CASSPRTGGGDTQYF
once	TRBV6-2/TRBV6-3	TRBJ2-7	TRBD1	15	TGTGCCAGCAGCCCCGGAACAACAGGGGCTCTCGAGCAGTACTTC	CASSPGTTGALEQYF
NA	TRBV2	TRBJ1-3	NA	15	TGTGCCAGCACGGCGGGGCAAGACTCTGGAAACACCATATATTTT	CASTAGQDSGNTIYF
NA	TRBV19	TRBJ2-7	TRBD2	15	TGTGCCAGTAGTATAACGCGCGGGAGCTCCTACGAGCAGTACTTC	CASSITRGSSYEQYF
NA	TRBV11-2	TRBJ1-1	NA	15	TGTGCCAGCAGCCTCGGGGGAGTCCGGAACACTGAAGCTTTCTTT	CASSLGGVRNTEAFF
NA	TRBV10-3	TRBJ1-2	TRBD1	15	TGTGCCACACGAGGAACCGACAGGGGGCAGAGTGGCTACACCTTC	CATRGTDRGQSGYTF
once	TRBV3-1/TRBV3-2	TRBJ1-1	TRBD1	14	TGTGCCAGCAGTTCAAGGGGGCGCACGCCTGAAGCTTTCTTT	CASSSRGRTPEAFF
NA	TRBV30	TRBJ1-5	NA	13	TGTGCCTGGGCAACTCGGGGGGATCAGCCCCAGCATTTT	CAWATRGDQPQHF
NA	TRBV6-5	TRBJ2-1	NA	15	TGTGCCAGCTGGCGATCGGAGCGGGCCGGGAGTGAGCAGTTCTTC	CASWRSERAGSEQFF
NA	TRBV5-1	TRBJ2-2	NA	16	TGCGCCAGCAGCCAGACAGGAGACTCGAACACCGGGGAGCTGTTTTTT	CASSQTGDSNTGELFF
NA	TRBV7-9	TRBJ2-1	TRBD2	18	TGTGCCAGCAGCTTAGGCCGCCTTAGCGGGAGCCGAGGGAATGAGCAGTTCTTC	CASSLGRLSGSRGNEQFF
NA	TRBV7-3	TRBJ2-1	NA	15	TGTGCCAGCAGCTGGGACTCAGCCTCCTACAATGAGCAGTTCTTC	CASSWDSASYNEQFF
NA	TRBV29-1	TRBJ2-3	NA	13	TGCAGCGTTGAGGGCAGTAGCACAGATACGCAGTATTTT	CSVEGSSTDTQYF
once	TRBV18	TRBJ2-7	TRBD2	17	TGTGCCAGCTCACCACCGGGCGCGGGAGGGCCGCCCTACGAGCAGTACTTC	CASSPPGAGGPPYEQYF
NA	TRBV5-1	TRBJ1-2	NA	12	TGCGCCAGCAGCTTGGGAGACTATGGCTACACCTTC	CASSLGDYGYTF
NA	TRBV10-3	TRBJ2-4	TRBD2	17	TGTGCCATCAGTGAGTCCCCCCTAGCGGGAGCCAAAAACATTCAGTACTTC	CAISESPLAGAKNIQYF
NA	TRBV3-1/TRBV3-2	TRBJ2-5	TRBD2	16	TGTGCCAGCAGCCAGGCAGCGGGAGGGTACCAAGAGACCCAGTACTTC	CASSQAAGGYQETQYF
NA	TRBV14	TRBJ2-5	NA	13	TGTGCCAGCAGCCGCGGAGTCCAAGAGACCCAGTACTTC	CASSRGVQETQYF
NA	TRBV7-2	TRBJ1-2	NA	12	TGTGCCAGCAGCTTAGTAGCCTATGGCTACACCTTC	CASSLVAYGYTF
NA	TRBV25-1	TRBJ2-7	TRBD2	16	TGTGCCAGCAGTGATAGCGGGAGACGGGGGGCCTACGAGCAGTACTTC	CASSDSGRRGAYEQYF
once	TRBV20-1	TRBJ2-7	NA	13	TGCAGTGCTAGTGACCAACTCGCCGGGGAGCAGTACTTC	CSASDQLAGEQYF
NA	TRBV19	TRBJ1-2	NA	13	TGTGCCAGTACCCGGGAGCTTAACTATGGCTACACCTTC	CASTRELNYGYTF
NA	TRBV28	TRBJ1-2	TRBD1	16	TGTGCCAGCAGTTCTCCCGGCAGGGGGCGGGGCTATGGCTACACCTTC	CASSSPGRGRGYGYTF
NA	TRBV4-1	TRBJ2-7	NA	18	TGCCCCCGCAGCCAACAACTCGCGGGCGGGCCGGGCGGGTTCGAGCAGTACTTC	CPRSQQLAGGPGGFEQYF
NA	TRBV3-1/TRBV3-2	TRBJ2-7	NA	12	TGTGCCAGCAGCCAAGGGTCCGGGGAGCAGTACTTC	CASSQGSGEQYF
NA	TRBV23-1	TRBJ1-6	TRBD1	17	TGCGCCAGCAGTCAAGGACAGGGGGCGGCTTTTAATTCACCCCTCCACTTT	CASSQGQGAAFNSPLHF
NA	TRBV21-1	TRBJ2-5	NA	16	TGTGCCAGCAGCAAAACCTGGGGGGGGTCAGAAGAGACCCAGTACTTC	CASSKTWGGSEETQYF
NA	TRBV2	TRBJ2-3	NA	11	TGTGCCAGCAGCCCAACAGATACGCAGTATTTT	CASSPTDTQYF